This T cell receptor beta chain is drawn from a study of T cell changes during pregnancy in multiple sclerosis. Trimming took off 2 bases at V and 2 bases at J, with 10 bases between the two ends. From germline, CDR1 is SGDLS and CDR2 YYNGEE. The length of the CDR3 is 15 residues. Clones were read by immunoSEQ multiplex PCR, and TCRdb kept only the in-frame ones, dropping some. The sample includes nearly 20,000 clones, roughly 90% seen only once; the top ten take approximately 5.5%. The V and J genes are TRBV9 and TRBJ2-2, with D maybe TRBD2 (5 bases). The specimen comprised CD8+ T cells from peripheral blood mononuclear cells, sampled in the third trimester of pregnancy. This receptor was taken from a female donor in good health, enrolled as a control in a pregnancy study. CDR3 sequence (DNA): TGTGCCAGCAGCGTGTTAGAGGGCAACACCGGGGAGCTGTTTTTT. Translating gives CASSVLEGNTGELFF.